This passage covers 22 T cell receptor beta chains from one sample sequenced in a study of T cells in Graves' hyperthyroidism and ophthalmopathy. TCR beta CDR3 region amplification was performed from RNA transcripts. First-round RT-PCR with HTBI primers amplified the TCR CDR3 region. TCRdb itself ran the multiplex PCR reads through MiXCR, one entry per CDR3 protein. The table lists under 350,000 distinct CDR3 sequences, roughly 13% of them singletons, with 34% in the top ten. The specimen sequenced was blood. These receptors were taken from a woman between 40 and 55 years old with Graves' ophthalmopathy.

In this sample, this clonotype turned up many times. The rearrangement uses TRBV11-3 and TRBJ2-1; D gene uncertain. Looked up from germline, CDR1 is SGHNT and CDR2 is YENEEA. Deletions cut 5 bases from V and 9 bases from J, with 11 bases between. The CDR3 covers 12 residues. CDR3 in amino acids: CASSLDPLEQFF. CDR3 nucleotide sequence: TGTGCCAGCAGCCTGGACCCACTTGAGCAGTTCTTC.

This clonotype was counted only a few times. The chain links TRBV7-2 to TRBJ1-3; TRBD1 matches at 9 bases. Germline values: CDR1 SGHTA, CDR2 FQGNSA. The CDR3 loop spans 17 amino acids. With 5 bases clipped from V and 0 bases from J, the junction kept 8 bases outside the gene matches. In DNA form, the CDR3 reads TGTGCCAGCAGCCCAACAGGGGGCGATCCCTCTGGAAACACCATATATTTT. It yields the protein CASSPTGGDPSGNTIYF.

This rearrangement joins TRBV14 to TRBJ2-7, with D possibly being TRBD1 or TRBD2 (5 bases each). Trimming cost V 0 bases and J 3 bases, with 15 bases left between them. CDR1 is SGHDN, CDR2 FVKESK, per germline. This CDR3 contains 16 residues. In DNA, the CDR3 is TGTGCCAGCAGCCAAGATCAAGGGGAGATGGGCTACGAGCAGTACTTC. It encodes CASSQDQGEMGYEQYF. Complete variable domain (other parts from reference TRBV14 and TRBJ2-7): EAGVTQFPSHSVIEKGQTVTLRCDPISGHDNLYWYRRVMGKEIKFLLHFVKESKQDESGMPNNRFLAERTGGTYSTLKVQPAELEDSGVYFCASSQDQGEMGYEQYFGPGTRLTVT.

This clonotype has a handful of counts. The genes are TRBV4-2 and TRBJ2-7; either TRBD1 or TRBD2 may supply D (5 bases each). Germline V gene sequence: CDR1 LGHNA, CDR2 YNFKEQ. The CDR3 runs to 18 residues. The V end was cut by 0 bases, the J end by 4 bases, with 22 bases between. The CDR3 region has the DNA TGTGCCAGCAGCCAAGATAAGGGCGCAGGGACGTTGGGATACGAGCAGTACTTC. It translates to CASSQDKGAGTLGYEQYF.

This clonotype showed up many times. This chain connects TRBV12-3 or TRBV12-4 to TRBJ1-2; D perhaps matches TRBD1 (6 bases). This CDR3 region has 13 residues. V was pared by 2 bases and J by 2 bases, with 6 bases between. CDR3 residues: CASSLQGNYGYTF. CDR3 sequence (DNA): TGTGCCAGCAGTTTACAGGGGAACTATGGCTACACCTTC.

The V and J genes are TRBV25-1 and TRBJ2-3, with TRBD2 identical over 7 bases. The CDR3 totals 14 residues. Germline values: CDR1 MGHDK, CDR2 SYGVNS. The ends lost 5 bases at V and 4 bases at J; junction bases unmatched: 6. The CDR3 DNA reads TGTGCCAGCAGTAACTGGGAGGGCCCAGATACGCAGTATTTT. This codes for CASSNWEGPDTQYF.

This clonotype was detected many times. The rearrangement links TRBV28 to TRBJ1-2, with D perhaps TRBD1 (5 bases). Germline assignment: CDR1 MDHEN and CDR2 SYDVKM. The CDR3 runs to 14 residues. Trimming cost V 1 base and J 2 bases, with 8 bases left between them. CDR3 in amino acids: CASSLSGVNYGYTF. The CDR3 DNA reads as TGTGCCAGCAGTTTATCGGGGGTAAACTATGGCTACACCTTC.

This clonotype was seen at least ten times. V and J are TRBV5-1 and TRBJ2-1; D uncertain. Germline V gene lookup returns CDR1 SGHRS and CDR2 YFSETQ. V was shortened by 0 bases and J by 6 bases, with 13 bases between the two germline ends. This CDR3 is built from 15 residues. The CDR3 is CASSLGFGPGNEQFF. CDR3 DNA: TGCGCCAGCAGCTTGGGGTTTGGACCAGGCAATGAGCAGTTCTTC.

In this sample, this clonotype turned up many times. The gene calls are TRBV2 and TRBJ2-1, with 8 bases aligning to TRBD2. V dropped 7 bases and J dropped 9; count of bases not matched to a gene: 14. Germline V gives CDR1 SNHLY, CDR2 FYNNEI. The CDR3 spans 15 residues. For the CDR3, the DNA is TGTGCCAGCAACCCGGGACTAGTGGGGATATTTGAGCAGTTCTTC. Its protein is CASNPGLVGIFEQFF. The whole variable domain, remainder taken from reference TRBV2 and TRBJ2-1, is EPEVTQTPSHQVTQMGQEVILRCVPISNHLYFYWYRQILGQKVEFLVSFYNNEISEKSEIFDDQFSVERPDGSNFTLKIRSTKLEDSAMYFCASNPGLVGIFEQFFGPGTRLTVL.

This clonotype has ten or more counts. The chain is built from TRBV3-1 and TRBJ2-4; possibly TRBD2 for D (5 bases). Germline V lookup: CDR1 LGHDT, CDR2 YNNKEL (reference sequence). The CDR3 extends over 13 amino acids. The V end was cut by 4 bases, the J end by 3 bases, with 7 bases between. CDR3 residues: CASSLRGKNIQYF. The CDR3 DNA sequence: TGTGCCAGCAGCCTCCGGGGCAAAAACATTCAGTACTTC.

This chain joins TRBV20-1 and TRBJ2-5; TRBD2 matches at 11 bases. The CDR3 is 18 residues long. Losses at the gene ends were 0 bases for V and 5 bases for J; bases not matched to a gene: 14. Germline V gene lookup returns CDR1 DFQATT and CDR2 SNEGSKA (reference sequence). DNA of the CDR3: TGCAGTGCTAGAGATCGCACTAGCGGGAGTATGAGATTTGAGACCCAGTACTTC. Translated: CSARDRTSGSMRFETQYF.

This clonotype came up many times. The chain is built from TRBV2 and TRBJ2-3, with 10 positions matching TRBD2. With 1 base clipped from V and 2 bases from J, the junction kept 6 bases outside the gene matches. Looked up from germline, CDR1 is SNHLY and CDR2 is FYNNEI. CDR3 size: 17 residues. In DNA form, the CDR3 reads TGTGCCAGCAGTGAAGTGAAACTAGCGGGGTTCACAGATACGCAGTATTTT. Translated, it gives CASSEVKLAGFTDTQYF.

This clonotype has ten or more counts. The chain is built from TRBV15 and TRBJ2-3; D uncertain. This CDR3 contains 16 residues. CDR1 is LNHNV and CDR2 is YYDKDF in the germline V gene (reference sequence). The V end was cut by 1 base, the J end by 2 bases, with 13 bases between. The CDR3 nucleotides are TGTGCCACCAGCAGAGTTCCCTCCTCTCTCACAGATACGCAGTATTTT. This gives the protein CATSRVPSSLTDTQYF.

This clonotype was seen ten or more times. V and J are TRBV7-2 and TRBJ2-3; 15 positions agree with TRBD2. Germline V CDR1 and CDR2: SGHTA, FQGNSA. This CDR3 has 17 residues. The ends lost 6 bases at V and 3 bases at J; junction bases unmatched: 7. The CDR3 sequence: CASRPGTSGRPTDTQYF. The CDR3 coding sequence is TGTGCCAGCAGACCCGGGACTAGCGGGAGGCCGACAGATACGCAGTATTTT. Based on the CDR3 plus reference TRBV7-2 and TRBJ2-3, the full variable domain is GAGVSQSPSNKVTEKGKDVELRCDPISGHTALYWYRQSLGQGLEFLIYFQGNSAPDKSGLPSDRFSAERTGGSVSTLTIQRTQQEDSAVYLCASRPGTSGRPTDTQYFGPGTRLTVL.

At least ten counts were recorded for this clonotype. The chain carries TRBV27 and TRBJ1-2; D remains ambiguous. Trimming removed 1 base from V and 8 bases from J, with 17 bases in between. The CDR3 sequence is 15 residues long. CDR1 is MNHEY and CDR2 is SMNVEV in the germline V gene (reference sequence). The CDR3, as DNA: TGTGCCAGCAGTTTATTAGGTGGCTCCCCTATGGGCTACACCTTC. It translates to CASSLLGGSPMGYTF.

This rearrangement joins TRBV5-1 to TRBJ1-4, with D hard to call. Trimming took 2 bases from V and 1 from J, leaving 9 bases between them. The CDR3 is 15 amino acids. Germline V gives CDR1 SGHRS, CDR2 YFSETQ. CDR3 coding DNA: TGCGCCAGCAGCTTTGAGGGAGGAACTAATGAAAAACTGTTTTTT. It specifies CASSFEGGTNEKLFF.

This clonotype was seen a handful of times. The CDR3, as DNA: TGTGCCAGCAGTTACAGCTGGGTTAGCAATCAGCCCCAGCATTTT. Encoded protein: CASSYSWVSNQPQHF. The gene calls are TRBV6-5 and TRBJ1-5; no firm D call. The CDR3 loop spans 15 amino acids. The V end was cut by 2 bases, the J end by 0 bases, with 8 bases between. In germline, CDR1 is MNHEY, CDR2 SVGAGI.

This clonotype came up a few times. The chain has TRBV13 and TRBJ2-1, with TRBD2 as a possible D gene (6 bases). The CDR3 covers 16 residues. Germline CDR1 is PRHDT and CDR2 is FYEKMQ (reference sequence). With 4 bases removed from V and 1 base from J, the gap between germline ends came to 14 bases. The CDR3 sequence is CASSSSRLASYNEQFF. CDR3 DNA sequence: TGTGCCAGCAGCTCGAGTCGGCTAGCGTCCTACAATGAGCAGTTCTTC. Using reference TRBV13 and TRBJ2-1 for the parts outside the CDR3, the full variable domain is AAGVIQSPRHLIKEKRETATLKCYPIPRHDTVYWYQQGPGQDPQFLISFYEKMQSDKGSIPDRFSAQQFSDYHSELNMSSLELGDSALYFCASSSSRLASYNEQFFGPGTRLTVL.

This clonotype has only a few counts. The chain carries TRBV10-3 and TRBJ2-7; D perhaps matches TRBD2 (7 bases). CDR1 is ENHRY and CDR2 is SYGVKD in the germline V gene. The CDR3 sequence is 12 residues long. Trimming stripped 6 bases from V and 6 bases from J, with 12 bases between. Here the CDR3 reads CAISPGGAEQYF. In nucleotides, the CDR3 is TGTGCCATCAGCCCTGGGGGGGCCGAGCAGTACTTC.

This clonotype was found many times. V and J are TRBV6-1 and TRBJ1-4; 7 positions agree with TRBD1. The CDR3 runs 12 residues. V shed 6 bases, J shed 7 bases, and the junction held 2 bases outside the gene matches. CDR1 is MNHNS, CDR2 SASEGT, per germline. The CDR3 region has the DNA TGTGCCAGCAGGACAGGGTTTGAAAAACTGTTTTTT. It encodes CASRTGFEKLFF.

With respect to this clonotype: A read error may explain this, as a much larger clone is one base away. The J gene is TRBJ2-5, the V gene TRBV11-3; no clear D gene. The germline CDR1 and CDR2 sequences are SGHNT and YENEEA. CDR3 size: 12 residues. Here the CDR3 DNA reads TGTGCCGGCAGCACGGTGGGGGAGACCCAGTACTTC. It yields the protein CAGSTVGETQYF.

The rearrangement uses TRBV15 and TRBJ2-2, with D perhaps being TRBD1 or TRBD2 (6 bases each). The CDR3 consists of 15 residues. From germline, CDR1 is LNHNV and CDR2 YYDKDF (reference sequence). V lost 6 bases and J lost 6, with 17 bases in between. The CDR3 is CATSFGGREAGELFF. The CDR3 DNA sequence: TGTGCCACCAGTTTCGGGGGCAGGGAAGCCGGGGAGCTGTTTTTT.